This is a list of T cell receptor beta chains from one sample in a study of blood T cell repertoires in COVID-19. The assay was immunoSEQ multiplex PCR, and TCRdb's table has in-frame clones only and misses some. The data show a few hundred thousand clones, approximately 89% seen once. The sequenced sample consisted of peripheral blood. These receptor sequences come from a woman aged 25-40 years with COVID-19, enrolled during active disease. CDR3s include the opening cysteine and the closing phenylalanine or tryptophan. The order of the fields is D gene, V gene, J gene, clone size, CDR3 protein, CDR3 DNA. A D gene is named only where the DNA matches it firmly. Where a row states a size, it is once, few, many or the class of an expanded clone; other rows omit it.

>.|TRBV6-1|TRBJ1-1|once
CASSEGGSNTEAFF
TGTGCCAGCAGTGAGGGCGGGTCGAACACTGAAGCTTTCTTT
>.|TRBV18|TRBJ1-3|.
CASSPPAGSGNTIYF
TGTGCCAGCTCACCACCGGCAGGCTCTGGAAACACCATATATTTT
>.|TRBV4-1|TRBJ1-3|.
CASSQLSYSGNTIYF
TGCGCCAGCAGCCAACTCAGTTACTCTGGAAACACCATATATTTT
>.|TRBV2|TRBJ1-6|.
CASSGERGSSPLHF
TGTGCCAGCAGTGGAGAGAGGGGGAGTTCACCCCTCCACTTT
>.|TRBV5-1|TRBJ1-1|.
CASSPALQGVIGTEAFF
TGCGCCAGCAGCCCGGCCCTTCAGGGTGTAATAGGCACTGAAGCTTTCTTT
>.|TRBV5-4|TRBJ2-1|.
CASSLDLEGAGLQQFF
TGTGCCAGCAGCTTGGATCTGGAGGGGGCCGGTCTCCAGCAGTTCTTC
>.|TRBV6-5|TRBJ1-6|.
CASSSPRQYNSPLHF
TGTGCCAGCAGTTCACCTCGACAGTATAATTCACCCCTCCACTTT
>TRBD1|TRBV15|TRBJ1-2|.
CATSISPGQVIYGYTF
TGTGCCACCAGCATAAGTCCGGGACAGGTGATCTATGGCTACACCTTC
>TRBD2|TRBV2|TRBJ2-7|.
CASRLADYYEQYF
TGTGCCAGCCGACTAGCGGATTACTACGAGCAGTACTTC
>TRBD1|TRBV10-2|TRBJ1-4|.
CASSRTGVGEKLFF
TGCGCCAGCAGTAGGACAGGGGTGGGTGAAAAACTGTTTTTT
>.|TRBV28|TRBJ1-6|once
CASSLPTTTGFILRPLHF
TGTGCCAGCAGTTTACCTACTACGACAGGTTTCATCTTGAGGCCCCTCCACTTT
>.|TRBV6-5|TRBJ2-5|few
CASPPGTSPKETQYF
TGTGCCAGCCCCCCCGGGACAAGTCCAAAAGAGACCCAGTACTTC
>TRBD2|TRBV4-1|TRBJ2-1|few
CASSHPGLAAYNEQFF
TGCGCCAGCAGCCACCCCGGACTAGCGGCCTACAATGAGCAGTTCTTC
>TRBD1|TRBV25-1|TRBJ1-4|once
CASSEFRTGSEKLFF
TGTGCCAGCAGTGAATTTAGGACAGGGTCGGAAAAACTGTTTTTT
>.|TRBV6-6|TRBJ1-2|.
CASSYSSSELAAGYTF
TGTGCCAGCAGTTACTCCTCGTCGGAACTTGCGGCTGGCTACACCTTC
>TRBD1|TRBV19|TRBJ1-5|.
CASSTRQGLRQPQHF
TGTGCCAGTAGTACAAGACAGGGGCTAAGACAGCCCCAGCATTTT